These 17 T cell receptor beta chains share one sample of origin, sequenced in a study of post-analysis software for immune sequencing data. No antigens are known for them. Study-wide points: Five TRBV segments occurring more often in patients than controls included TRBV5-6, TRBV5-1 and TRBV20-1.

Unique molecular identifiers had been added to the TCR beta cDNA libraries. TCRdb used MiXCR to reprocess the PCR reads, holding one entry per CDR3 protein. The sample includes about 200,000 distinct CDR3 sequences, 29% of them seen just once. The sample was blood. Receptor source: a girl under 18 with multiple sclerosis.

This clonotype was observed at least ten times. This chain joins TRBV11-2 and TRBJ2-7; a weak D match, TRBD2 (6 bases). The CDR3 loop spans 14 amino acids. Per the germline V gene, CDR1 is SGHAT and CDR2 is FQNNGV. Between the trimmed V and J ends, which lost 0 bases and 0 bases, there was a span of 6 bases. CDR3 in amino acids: CASSLDGGSYEQYF. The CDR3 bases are TGTGCCAGCAGCTTAGACGGGGGCTCCTACGAGCAGTACTTC.

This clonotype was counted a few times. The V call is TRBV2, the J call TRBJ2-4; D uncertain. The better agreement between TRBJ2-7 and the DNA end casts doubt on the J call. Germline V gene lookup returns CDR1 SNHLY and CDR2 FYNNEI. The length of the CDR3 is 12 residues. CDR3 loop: CASSGVGYEQYF. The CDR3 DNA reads TGTGCCAGCAGTGGAGTGGGCTACGAGCAGTACTTC.

Here the CDR3 DNA reads TGTGCCACCAGCCCCCCCGGGGGCCCTAGCACAGATACGCAGTATTTT. As protein: CATSPPGGPSTDTQYF. The chain combines TRBV24-1 with TRBJ2-3; D could derive from TRBD1 or TRBD2 (6 bases each). Germline CDR1 reads KGHDR; CDR2 reads SFDVKD. CDR3 length: 16 residues. Trimming removed 7 bases at V and 0 bases at J, with 16 bases between.

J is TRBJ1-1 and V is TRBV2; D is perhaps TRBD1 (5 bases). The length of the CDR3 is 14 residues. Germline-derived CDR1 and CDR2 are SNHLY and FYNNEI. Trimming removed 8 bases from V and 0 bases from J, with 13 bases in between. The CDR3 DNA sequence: TGTGCCAGCCCGGGGGGAGAAATGAACACTGAAGCTTTCTTT. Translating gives CASPGGEMNTEAFF.

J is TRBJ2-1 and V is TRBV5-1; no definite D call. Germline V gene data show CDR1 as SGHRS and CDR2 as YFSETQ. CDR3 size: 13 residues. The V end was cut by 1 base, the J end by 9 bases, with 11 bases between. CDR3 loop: CASSLLQTAEQFF. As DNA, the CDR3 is TGCGCCAGCAGCTTGTTGCAGACCGCTGAGCAGTTCTTC.

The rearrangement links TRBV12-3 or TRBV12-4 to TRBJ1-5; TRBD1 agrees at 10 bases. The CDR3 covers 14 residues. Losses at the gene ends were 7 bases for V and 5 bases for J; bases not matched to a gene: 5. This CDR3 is CASNPTGGDQPQHF. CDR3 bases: TGTGCCAGCAACCCGACAGGGGGCGATCAGCCCCAGCATTTT.

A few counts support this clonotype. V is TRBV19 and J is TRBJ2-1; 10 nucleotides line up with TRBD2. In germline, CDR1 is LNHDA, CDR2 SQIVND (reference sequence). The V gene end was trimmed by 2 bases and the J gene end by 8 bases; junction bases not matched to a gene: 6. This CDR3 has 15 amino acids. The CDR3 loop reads CASSIMASGSYEQFF. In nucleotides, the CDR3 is TGTGCCAGTAGTATAATGGCTAGCGGGAGCTATGAGCAGTTCTTC.

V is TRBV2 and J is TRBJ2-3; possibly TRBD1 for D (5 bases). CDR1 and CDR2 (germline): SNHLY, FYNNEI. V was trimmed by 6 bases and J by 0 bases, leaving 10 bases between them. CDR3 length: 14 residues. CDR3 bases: TGTGCCAGCAGGACAGCCACTAGCACAGATACGCAGTATTTT. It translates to CASRTATSTDTQYF.

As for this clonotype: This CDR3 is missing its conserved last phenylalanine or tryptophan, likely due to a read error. As DNA, the CDR3 is TGTGCCAGCTTGGGACGTGCTAACACTGAAGCTTTCGTT. Encoded protein: CASLGRANTEAFV. V is TRBV6-6 and J is TRBJ1-1, with D possibly matching TRBD1 (5 bases). The CDR3 totals 13 residues. Germline V gives CDR1 MNHNY, CDR2 SVGAGI (reference sequence). Trimming pared 8 bases from V and 2 bases from J, leaving 12 bases between.

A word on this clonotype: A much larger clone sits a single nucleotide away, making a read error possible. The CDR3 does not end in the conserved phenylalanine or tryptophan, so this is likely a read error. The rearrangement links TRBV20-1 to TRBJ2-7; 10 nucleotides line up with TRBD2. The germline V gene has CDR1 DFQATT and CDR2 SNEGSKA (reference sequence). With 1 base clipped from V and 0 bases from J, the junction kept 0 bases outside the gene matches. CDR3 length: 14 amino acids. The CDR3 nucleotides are TGCAGTGCTAGAGGGACTAGCGGCTCCTACGAGCAGTACTTA. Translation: CSARGTSGSYEQYL.

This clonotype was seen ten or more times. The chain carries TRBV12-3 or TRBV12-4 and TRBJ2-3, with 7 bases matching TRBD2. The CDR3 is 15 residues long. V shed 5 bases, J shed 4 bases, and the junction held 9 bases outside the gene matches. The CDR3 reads CASSGDGTTPDTQYF. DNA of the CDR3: TGTGCCAGCAGTGGCGACGGGACTACCCCAGATACGCAGTATTTT.

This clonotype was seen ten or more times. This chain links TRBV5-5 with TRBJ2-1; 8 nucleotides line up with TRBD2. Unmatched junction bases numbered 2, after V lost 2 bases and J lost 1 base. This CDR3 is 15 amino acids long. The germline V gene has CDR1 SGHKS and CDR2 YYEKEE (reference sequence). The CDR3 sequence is CASSLREGSYNEQFF. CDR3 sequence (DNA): TGTGCCAGCAGCTTACGGGAGGGGTCCTACAATGAGCAGTTCTTC.

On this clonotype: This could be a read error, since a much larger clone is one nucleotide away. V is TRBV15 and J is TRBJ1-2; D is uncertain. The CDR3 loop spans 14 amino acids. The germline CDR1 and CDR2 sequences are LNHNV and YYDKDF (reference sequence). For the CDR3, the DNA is TGTGCCGCCAGCGGAGGGTCGGACGGCTATGGCTACACCTTC. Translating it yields CAASGGSDGYGYTF.

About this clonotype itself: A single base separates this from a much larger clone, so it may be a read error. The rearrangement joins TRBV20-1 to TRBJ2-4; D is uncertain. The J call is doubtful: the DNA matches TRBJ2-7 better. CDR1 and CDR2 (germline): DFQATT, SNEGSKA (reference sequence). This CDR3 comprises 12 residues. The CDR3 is CSANPTLCEQYF. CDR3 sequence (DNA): TGCAGTGCTAATCCAACGCTTTGCGAGCAGTACTTC.

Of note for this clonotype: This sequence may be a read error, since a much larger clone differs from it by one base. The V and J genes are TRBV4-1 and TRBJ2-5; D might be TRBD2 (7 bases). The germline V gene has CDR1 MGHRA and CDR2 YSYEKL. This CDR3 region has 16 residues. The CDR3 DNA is TGCGCCAGCGGCCAAGCTGGCGGGGGCGCCGCGGAGACCCAGTACTTC. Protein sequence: CASGQAGGGAAETQYF.

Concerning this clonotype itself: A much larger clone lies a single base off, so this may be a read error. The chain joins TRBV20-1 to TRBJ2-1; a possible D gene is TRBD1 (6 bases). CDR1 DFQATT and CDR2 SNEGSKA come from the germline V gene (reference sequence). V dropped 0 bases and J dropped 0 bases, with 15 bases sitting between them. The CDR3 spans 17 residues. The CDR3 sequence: CSARDPRGYRSYNEQFF. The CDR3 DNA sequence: TGCAGTGCTAGAGATCCGAGGGGGTACCGCTCCTACAATGAGCAGTTCTTC.

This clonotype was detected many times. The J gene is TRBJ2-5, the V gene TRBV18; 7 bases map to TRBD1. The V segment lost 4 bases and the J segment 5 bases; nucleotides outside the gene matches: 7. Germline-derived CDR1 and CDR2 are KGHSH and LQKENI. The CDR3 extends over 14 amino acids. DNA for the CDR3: TGTGCCAGCTCACTGCACAGGGGTAGGGAGACCCAGTACTTC. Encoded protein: CASSLHRGRETQYF.